The 19 T cell receptor beta chains below come from one sample, sequenced in a study of neurological immune-mediated disorders. TCRdb recomputed calls from the 5' RACE reads with MiXCR, one row per CDR3 protein. The data show more than 75,000 distinct CDR3 sequences, about 9.3% seen once. What was sequenced was PBMCs. These receptor sequences come from a man between 40 and 49 years old in good health.

On this clonotype: One base away lies a much larger clone, so this may be a sequencing read error. The CDR3 nucleotides are TGCAGCGTTGTCATAGACCTGAACACTGAATCTTTCTTT. Translating it yields CSVVIDLNTESFF. V gene TRBV29-1 combines with J gene TRBJ1-1; no clear D gene. The CDR3 totals 13 residues. Germline-derived CDR1 and CDR2 are SQVTM and ANQGSEA.

This clonotype has ten or more counts. The V gene is TRBV9, the J gene TRBJ1-3, with 7 bases matching TRBD1. V lost 0 bases and J lost 3; bases outside the gene matches: 12. The germline CDR1 and CDR2 sequences are SGDLS and YYNGEE. The CDR3 has 18 residues. The chain's CDR3 is CASSVGHLKGAGGNTIYF. The CDR3, as DNA: TGTGCCAGCAGCGTAGGACATTTAAAGGGGGCTGGTGGAAACACCATATATTTT. Complete variable domain (other parts from reference TRBV9 and TRBJ1-3): DSGVTQTPKHLITATGQRVTLRCSPRSGDLSVYWYQQSLDQGLQFLIQYYNGEERAKGNILERFSAQQFPDLHSELNLSSLELGDSALYFCASSVGHLKGAGGNTIYFGEGSWLTVV.

Ten or more counts support this clonotype. The V gene is TRBV12-3 or TRBV12-4, the J gene TRBJ2-5, with D perhaps TRBD2 (5 bases). V shed 6 bases and J shed 7 bases, with 15 bases lying between them. This CDR3 has 13 residues. The CDR3 DNA reads as TGTGCCAGCAGCGCATCCCCTGCGGGGACCCAGTACTTC. It is translated as CASSASPAGTQYF.

There are many counts of this clonotype. The chain couples TRBV2 to TRBJ1-6, with 9 bases matching TRBD1. Germline V gene lookup returns CDR1 SNHLY and CDR2 FYNNEI. J lost 5 bases, V lost 4 bases, and 0 bases had no gene match. The length of the CDR3 is 14 residues. This chain's CDR3 is CASSGDRDNSPLHF. For the CDR3, the DNA is TGTGCCAGCAGTGGGGACAGGGATAATTCACCCCTCCACTTT.

This clonotype was recorded many times. The rearrangement joins TRBV5-6 to TRBJ1-2, with D tentatively TRBD1 (5 bases). V lost 4 bases, J lost 4 bases, and 14 bases lay in between. Germline V CDR1 and CDR2: SGHDT, YYEEEE. The CDR3 has 14 amino acids. The CDR3 nucleotides are TGTGCCAGCAGCATAGCAGGGAGCAGCTATGGCTACACCTTC. Its translation is CASSIAGSSYGYTF.

This clonotype was counted ten times or more. The J gene is TRBJ2-7, the V gene TRBV7-6; 7 nucleotides align to TRBD1. Germline values: CDR1 SGHVS, CDR2 FNYEAQ. Trimming took 5 bases from V and 3 from J; bases not matched to a gene: 4. The CDR3 covers 13 residues. CDR3 DNA sequence: TGTGCCAGCAGCCCCGGACAGGACTACGAGCAGTACTTC. Translating it yields CASSPGQDYEQYF.

Many counts were recorded for this clonotype. The chain combines TRBV15 with TRBJ2-1; possibly TRBD2 for D (5 bases). The CDR3 is made up of 12 amino acids. Trimming cost V 1 base and J 8 bases, with 6 bases left between them. The germline V gene has CDR1 LNHNV and CDR2 YYDKDF (reference sequence). The CDR3 is CATSRVGDEQFF. CDR3 sequence (DNA): TGTGCCACCAGCAGAGTCGGGGATGAGCAGTTCTTC. Looking up the rest from reference TRBV15 and TRBJ2-1 gives the full variable domain: DAMVIQNPRYQVTQFGKPVTLSCSQTLNHNVMYWYQQKSSQAPKLLFHYYDKDFNNEADTPDNFQSRRPNTSFCFLDIRSPGLGDTAMYLCATSRVGDEQFFGPGTRLTVL.

This clonotype came up many times. This chain connects TRBV7-9 to TRBJ2-5, with 10 nucleotides matching TRBD2. CDR3 length equals 15 residues. Trimming removed 1 base from V and 5 bases from J; junction bases left unmatched: 4. Germline-derived CDR1 and CDR2 are SEHNR and FQNEAQ (reference sequence). The CDR3 is CASSLGLAGRETQYF. DNA for the CDR3: TGTGCCAGCAGCTTAGGACTAGCGGGCCGGGAGACCCAGTACTTC. Full variable domain (rest looked up from reference TRBV7-9 and TRBJ2-5): DTGVSQNPRHKITKRGQNVTFRCDPISEHNRLYWYRQTLGQGPEFLTYFQNEAQLEKSRLLSDRFSAERPKGSFSTLEIQRTEQGDSAMYLCASSLGLAGRETQYFGPGTRLLVL.

Ten or more counts support this clonotype. CDR3 sequence (DNA): TGCAGTGCTAGGCCGCAGAATCCTAACACTGAAGCTTTCTTT. Translating gives CSARPQNPNTEAFF. This chain joins TRBV20-1 and TRBJ1-1, with D uncertain. Trimming took 3 bases from V and 2 from J, leaving 13 bases between them. This CDR3 comprises 14 residues. Germline assignment: CDR1 DFQATT and CDR2 SNEGSKA (reference sequence).

This clonotype turned up a few times. The CDR3 region is CASSLASMGGTYNEQFF. CDR3 coding DNA: TGTGCCAGCAGCTTAGCTTCCATGGGGGGCACTTACAATGAGCAGTTCTTC. The chain carries TRBV7-3 and TRBJ2-1; D possibly matches TRBD1 or TRBD2 (6 bases each). Between the trimmed V and J ends, which lost 2 bases and 4 bases, there was a span of 18 bases. The CDR3 covers 17 residues. The V gene's germline CDR1 is SGHTA and CDR2 FQGTGA. The variable domain in full, completed from reference TRBV7-3 and TRBJ2-1, reads GAGVSQTPSNKVTEKGKYVELRCDPISGHTALYWYRQSLGQGPEFLIYFQGTGAADDSGLPNDRFFAVRPEGSVSTLKIQRTERGDSAVYLCASSLASMGGTYNEQFFGPGTRLTVL.

In this sample, this clonotype turned up many times. This chain uses TRBV18 with TRBJ2-1; no reliable D call. Germline V CDR1 and CDR2: KGHSH, LQKENI. This CDR3 has 17 amino acids. Trimming took 0 bases from V and 8 from J, leaving 20 bases between them. The CDR3 here is CASSPPRTVNIDDEQFF. Written as DNA, the CDR3 is TGTGCCAGCTCACCACCCCGGACGGTTAACATTGACGATGAGCAGTTCTTC.

This clonotype appeared many times. The chain combines TRBV5-5 with TRBJ2-2; TRBD2 is a possible D gene (5 bases). From germline, CDR1 is SGHKS and CDR2 YYEKEE (reference sequence). The V and J ends lost 0 bases and 0 bases respectively, with 9 bases between them. The CDR3 has 16 residues. CDR3 in DNA: TGTGCCAGCAGCTTGGCCGGGGTCACGAACACCGGGGAGCTGTTTTTT. Its protein is CASSLAGVTNTGELFF. Full variable domain (rest looked up from reference TRBV5-5 and TRBJ2-2): DAGVTQSPTHLIKTRGQQVTLRCSPISGHKSVSWYQQVLGQGPQFIFQYYEKEERGRGNFPDRFSARQFPNYSSELNVNALLLGDSALYLCASSLAGVTNTGELFFGEGSRLTVL.

The V and J genes are TRBV29-1 and TRBJ2-1, with TRBD2 matching 16 bases. The V gene end was trimmed by 6 bases and the J gene end by 15 bases; junction bases not matched to a gene: 5. The CDR3 is 12 residues long. Per germline, CDR1 SQVTM and CDR2 ANQGSEA. The CDR3 reads CSVGLAGGLMFF. The CDR3 bases are TGCAGCGTGGGACTAGCGGGAGGGTTGATGTTCTTC.

This clonotype was found many times. J is TRBJ2-7 and V is TRBV27; the D is unclear. The CDR3 contains 14 residues. Germline CDR1 reads MNHEY; CDR2 reads SMNVEV (reference sequence). Trimming took off 4 bases at V and 0 bases at J, with 10 bases between the two ends. The CDR3 DNA reads as TGTGCCAGCAGTTCGACTTCGTACTCCTACGAGCAGTACTTC. This translates into CASSSTSYSYEQYF.

This clonotype was seen only a few times. The chain has TRBV5-1 and TRBJ2-3; 7 bases line up with TRBD1. CDR1 SGHRS and CDR2 YFSETQ come from the germline V gene. V lost 0 bases and J lost 5; bases outside the gene matches: 3. The CDR3 is 14 amino acids. This CDR3 is CASSLDRGIDTQYF. The CDR3 bases are TGCGCCAGCAGCTTGGACAGGGGTATAGATACGCAGTATTTT.

This clonotype has ten or more counts. This rearrangement joins TRBV9 to TRBJ2-3; D not resolved. Trimming removed 0 bases from V and 0 bases from J, with 8 bases in between. CDR1 and CDR2 from the germline V gene are SGDLS and YYNGEE. The CDR3 has 15 residues. The chain's CDR3 is CASSVEDDSTDTQYF. The DNA for the CDR3 is TGTGCCAGCAGCGTAGAGGACGATAGCACAGATACGCAGTATTTT. Using reference TRBV9 and TRBJ2-3 for the parts outside the CDR3, the full variable domain is DSGVTQTPKHLITATGQRVTLRCSPRSGDLSVYWYQQSLDQGLQFLIQYYNGEERAKGNILERFSAQQFPDLHSELNLSSLELGDSALYFCASSVEDDSTDTQYFGPGTRLTVL.

This clonotype was counted at least ten times. The junction does not match germline at one end; this may be a read error. The genes are TRBV5-6 and TRBJ2-7, with D maybe TRBD2 (6 bases). The CDR3 consists of 14 residues. Germline loops: CDR1 SGHDT, CDR2 YYEEEE. CDR3 coding DNA: TGTGCCAGCAACTTGATGGGGGGAGGTGACGAGCAGTACTTC. Protein sequence: CASNLMGGGDEQYF.

This clonotype appeared many times. V gene TRBV14 combines with J gene TRBJ2-2; D gene ambiguous. Trimming cost V 0 bases and J 1 base, with 9 bases left between them. Germline lookup yields CDR1 SGHDN and CDR2 FVKESK. This CDR3 is 16 amino acids long. CDR3: CASSQDTAWNTGELFF. The CDR3 nucleotides are TGTGCCAGCAGCCAAGACACAGCTTGGAACACCGGGGAGCTGTTTTTT.

Many counts were recorded for this clonotype. CDR3 sequence: CASSYKGQTSNTEAFF. The DNA for the CDR3 is TGTGCCAGCAGCTATAAAGGACAGACCTCGAACACTGAAGCTTTCTTT. The rearrangement links TRBV27 to TRBJ1-1; D is perhaps TRBD1 (6 bases). The CDR3 covers 16 residues. Germline V gene data show CDR1 as MNHEY and CDR2 as SMNVEV (reference sequence). V lost 6 bases and J 1 base, leaving 18 bases between the germline ends.